The 19 T cell receptor beta chains given below trace back to one sample, sequenced in a study of TIL therapy for anti-PD-1-resistant metastatic lung cancer. Time point meaning: pre-treatment sample, taken before nivolumab and TIL therapy. The immunoSEQ assay was v3. Generated by immunoSEQ multiplex PCR, the TCRdb table keeps only in-frame clones and is missing some. The table lists approximately 60,000 clones, about 81% of them singletons, with less than 3.5% in the top ten. The sample was blood, taken at baseline. The receptors were sampled from a person between 25 and 80 years old with non-small cell lung cancer.

This clone has a handful of counts. The J gene is TRBJ2-4, the V gene TRBV20-1; D gene unclear. CDR3 size: 13 residues. In germline, CDR1 is DFQATT, CDR2 SNEGSKA (reference sequence). The germline V and J ends were trimmed by 3 bases and 1 base, with 7 bases remaining between them. The CDR3 is CSASKDAKNIQYF. The CDR3 nucleotides are TGCAGTGCTAGTAAGGATGCCAAAAACATTCAGTACTTC.

This clone showed up just a few times. The gene calls are TRBV28 and TRBJ2-7; 7 bases line up with TRBD1. V lost 5 bases and J lost 1; bases outside the gene matches: 5. Germline CDR1 and CDR2: MDHEN and SYDVKM. The CDR3 covers 14 residues. The DNA of the CDR3 is TGTGCCAGCAGTCTCCGGACAGGATCCTACGAGCAGTACTTC. It codes for CASSLRTGSYEQYF.

This chain links TRBV7-9 with TRBJ2-7; TRBD1 matches 9 bases. The CDR3 sequence is 13 residues long. Germline CDR1 SEHNR, CDR2 FQNEAQ (reference sequence). J was trimmed by 2 bases and V by 4 bases; bases with no gene match: 0. This CDR3 is CASSWTGAYEQYF. CDR3 DNA: TGTGCCAGCAGCTGGACAGGGGCCTACGAGCAGTACTTC.

The J gene is TRBJ1-5, the V gene TRBV28; 9 nucleotides agree with TRBD1. Per the germline V gene, CDR1 is MDHEN and CDR2 is SYDVKM. There are 16 residues in the CDR3. Trimming at V came to 5 bases and at J to 1 base, leaving 6 bases not matched to a gene. CDR3 residues: CASSLAGQGSNQPQHF. The CDR3 DNA is TGTGCCAGCAGTCTCGCGGGACAGGGAAGCAATCAGCCCCAGCATTTT.

The chain has TRBV27 and TRBJ1-5; 9 nucleotides line up with TRBD1. J was trimmed by 6 bases and V by 0 bases; bases with no gene match: 6. The CDR3 covers 16 residues. Per the germline V gene, CDR1 is MNHEY and CDR2 is SMNVEV (reference sequence). CDR3 sequence reads: CASSLSWTGEGQPQHF. DNA of the CDR3: TGTGCCAGCAGTTTATCGTGGACAGGGGAGGGTCAGCCCCAGCATTTT.

The chain combines TRBV10-3 with TRBJ1-1; 8 positions match TRBD1. Germline CDR1 reads ENHRY; CDR2 reads SYGVKD. The length of the CDR3 is 15 residues. Trimming at V came to 6 bases and at J to 5 bases, leaving 11 bases not matched to a gene. CDR3 DNA: TGTGCCATCAGCTCAGGCCCAGGGGGCAGGACTGAAGCTTTCTTT. It specifies CAISSGPGGRTEAFF.

As DNA, the CDR3 is TGCGCCAGCAGCCAAGATCGAGGGACACTTTACAATGAGCAGTTCTTC. As protein: CASSQDRGTLYNEQFF. The chain combines TRBV4-1 with TRBJ2-1, with D perhaps matching TRBD1 (6 bases). Germline CDR1 and CDR2: MGHRA and YSYEKL. The CDR3 contains 16 residues. V was trimmed by 0 bases and J by 4 bases, leaving 13 bases between them.

This rearrangement joins TRBV3-1 (or the pseudogene TRBV3-2) to TRBJ2-7; D gene ambiguous. CDR1 is LGHDT and CDR2 is YNNKEL in the germline V gene (reference sequence). Between the trimmed V and J ends, which lost 1 base and 1 base, there was a span of 5 bases. The CDR3 has 13 residues. CDR3 loop: CASSQVGSYEQYF. The CDR3 DNA sequence: TGTGCCAGCAGCCAAGTGGGGTCCTACGAGCAGTACTTC.

This chain links TRBV6-5 with TRBJ1-4; 9 positions match TRBD1. This CDR3 is built from 14 residues. V lost 5 bases to trimming and J lost 4 bases; unmatched junction nucleotides: 2. Germline CDR1 and CDR2: MNHEY and SVGAGI. CDR3 amino acids: CASSRDRVNEKLFF. CDR3 DNA sequence: TGTGCCAGCAGTCGGGACAGGGTTAATGAAAAACTGTTTTTT.

The chain recombines TRBV11-2 with TRBJ2-1; 8 positions match TRBD1. Losses at the gene ends were 5 bases for V and 5 bases for J; bases not matched to a gene: 8. There are 15 residues in the CDR3. Germline lookup yields CDR1 SGHAT and CDR2 FQNNGV. CDR3 DNA: TGTGCCAGCAGCAGGACAGGGAGGAACCACAATGAGCAGTTCTTC. This sequence encodes CASSRTGRNHNEQFF.

This chain connects TRBV24-1 to TRBJ1-2; D call uncertain. The CDR3 is 12 amino acids. CDR1 is KGHDR, CDR2 SFDVKD, per germline. Between the trimmed V and J ends, which lost 4 bases and 8 bases, there was a span of 10 bases. CDR3: CATSEAANGYTF. The CDR3 DNA sequence: TGTGCCACCAGTGAAGCAGCGAACGGCTACACCTTC.

This chain joins TRBV6-2 or TRBV6-3 and TRBJ2-3; D may be TRBD1 (5 bases). The ends were cut back, 2 bases at V and 0 bases at J, with 9 bases in the middle. This CDR3 has 15 residues. Per the germline V gene, CDR1 is MNHEY and CDR2 is SVGEGT. The CDR3 coding sequence is TGTGCCAGCAGTTACGGGGCGCTTAGCACAGATACGCAGTATTTT. This translates into CASSYGALSTDTQYF.

V and J are TRBV19 and TRBJ2-2; the D gene is possibly TRBD2 (5 bases). This CDR3 region has 17 residues. V was trimmed by 3 bases and J by 3 bases, leaving 17 bases between them. Germline loops: CDR1 LNHDA, CDR2 SQIVND (reference sequence). The CDR3 spells CASSIPLARADTGELFF. CDR3 bases: TGTGCCAGTAGTATTCCCTTAGCGAGAGCGGACACCGGGGAGCTGTTTTTT.

V and J are TRBV14 and TRBJ1-2; the D is unclear. Trimming removed 4 bases at V and 5 bases at J, with 8 bases between. The CDR3 is made up of 12 amino acids. Germline CDR1 SGHDN, CDR2 FVKESK. In DNA form, the CDR3 reads TGTGCCAGCAGCCGACGAGGGTATGGCTACACCTTC. Its translation: CASSRRGYGYTF.

This clone is a singleton in its sample. The rearrangement joins TRBV7-2 to TRBJ2-7; a possible D gene is TRBD2 (5 bases). V was clipped by 2 bases and J by 0 bases, with 8 bases between them. There are 14 residues in the CDR3. Germline V gene sequence: CDR1 SGHTA, CDR2 FQGNSA. The CDR3: CASSLNGDSYEQYF. CDR3 nucleotides: TGTGCCAGCAGCTTAAACGGGGACTCCTACGAGCAGTACTTC.

The V call is TRBV30, the J call TRBJ1-1; 8 nucleotides line up with TRBD1. This CDR3 spans 14 amino acids. Germline V lookup: CDR1 GTSNPN, CDR2 SVGIG (reference sequence). The ends lost 2 bases at V and 1 base at J; junction bases unmatched: 3. This chain's CDR3 is CAWSKGTGNTEAFF. The CDR3 bases are TGTGCCTGGAGTAAGGGGACAGGGAACACTGAAGCTTTCTTT.

The chain joins TRBV7-2 to TRBJ2-7, with D perhaps TRBD1 or TRBD2 (5 bases each). Germline V gives CDR1 SGHTA, CDR2 FQGNSA. The CDR3 has 15 amino acids. V lost 6 bases, J lost 7 bases, and 22 bases lay in between. The CDR3 sequence: CASSRDQGAPWEQYF. In DNA, the CDR3 is TGTGCCAGCAGTCGGGACCAGGGAGCCCCTTGGGAGCAGTACTTC.

The rearrangement joins TRBV24-1 to TRBJ2-1; 9 nucleotides line up with TRBD2. With 4 bases clipped from V and 9 bases from J, the junction kept 6 bases outside the gene matches. Per germline, CDR1 KGHDR and CDR2 SFDVKD. The CDR3 contains 14 residues. CDR3 DNA: TGTGCCACCAGTGAGGCCGGGACTAGCAGTGAGCAGTTCTTC. This translates into CATSEAGTSSEQFF.

The chain has TRBV12-3 or TRBV12-4 and TRBJ1-1; 8 bases align to TRBD1. The CDR3 contains 13 residues. V trimming: 3 bases; J trimming: 5 bases; junction bases outside the gene matches: 2. In nucleotides, the CDR3 is TGTGCCAGCAGTTTCAGGGGGCGGACTGAAGCTTTCTTT. Its translation: CASSFRGRTEAFF.